This TCR beta chain was recorded in a study of identical twins. This CDR3 region has 14 residues. The ends were cut back, 0 bases at V and 7 bases at J, with 10 bases in the middle. Germline V gene lookup returns CDR1 MGHRA and CDR2 YSYEKL. This clonotype showed up just a few times. Each CDR3 protein gets one entry after TCRdb re-called the 5' RACE reads with MiXCR. The sample carries fewer than 550,000 distinct CDR3 sequences, about 16% recorded once. This sample also belongs to another study, concerning yellow fever vaccine responses in identical twins.

Sequenced: CD4+ T cells sorted from blood. This receptor was taken from a woman in her late teens or twenties in good health. This chain joins TRBV4-1 and TRBJ1-5, with unresolved D. CDR3 residues: CASSQDRRLQPQHF. The CDR3 DNA follows: TGCGCCAGCAGCCAAGATCGGAGGCTCCAGCCCCAGCATTTT.